Each of the 2 T cell receptor beta chains below was sequenced from the same sample in a study of T cell repertoires in cytomegalovirus infection. No cognate antigen is known for these TCRs. Each CDR3 protein gets one entry after TCRdb re-called the reads with MiXCR. The table records some 590,000 distinct CDR3 sequences, roughly 43% of them present only once. The sequencing used cultured PBMCs, collected from culture after CMV antigen stimulation. These receptors were obtained from a human donor in good health (CMV status not recorded). Some clones in this sample may be carry-over from other donors' samples.

The chain is built from TRBV4-1 and TRBJ1-3; D is uncertain. CDR1 is MGHRA, CDR2 YSYEKL, per germline. The CDR3 is 14 amino acids. Deletions cut 1 base from V and 0 bases from J, with 4 bases between. DNA for the CDR3: TGCGCCAGCAGCCAAGTTTTCTCTGGAAACACCATATATTTT. It translates to CASSQVFSGNTIYF.

This chain connects TRBV7-6 to TRBJ2-1, with 7 bases that match TRBD2. V gave up 6 bases and J gave up 0 bases; unmatched junction bases: 11. The length of the CDR3 is 17 residues. CDR1 SGHVS and CDR2 FNYEAQ come from the germline V gene. CDR3 protein: CASSPSRRGSSYNEQFF. In DNA form, the CDR3 reads TGTGCCAGCAGTCCCTCAAGGCGCGGGAGCTCCTACAATGAGCAGTTCTTC.